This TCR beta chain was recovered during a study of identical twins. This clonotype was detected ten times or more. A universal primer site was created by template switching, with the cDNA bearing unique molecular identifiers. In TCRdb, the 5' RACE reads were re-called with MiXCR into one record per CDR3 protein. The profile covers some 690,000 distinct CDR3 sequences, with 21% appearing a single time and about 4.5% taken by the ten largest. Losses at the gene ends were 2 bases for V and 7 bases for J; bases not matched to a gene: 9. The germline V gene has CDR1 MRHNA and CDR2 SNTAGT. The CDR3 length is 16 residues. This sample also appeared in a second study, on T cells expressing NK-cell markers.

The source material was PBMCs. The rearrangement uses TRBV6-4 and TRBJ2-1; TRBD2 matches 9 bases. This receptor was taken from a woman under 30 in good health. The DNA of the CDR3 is TGTGCCAGCAGTGACGGGGCGGGAGGGCCTGTTAATGAGCAGTTCTTC. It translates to CASSDGAGGPVNEQFF.